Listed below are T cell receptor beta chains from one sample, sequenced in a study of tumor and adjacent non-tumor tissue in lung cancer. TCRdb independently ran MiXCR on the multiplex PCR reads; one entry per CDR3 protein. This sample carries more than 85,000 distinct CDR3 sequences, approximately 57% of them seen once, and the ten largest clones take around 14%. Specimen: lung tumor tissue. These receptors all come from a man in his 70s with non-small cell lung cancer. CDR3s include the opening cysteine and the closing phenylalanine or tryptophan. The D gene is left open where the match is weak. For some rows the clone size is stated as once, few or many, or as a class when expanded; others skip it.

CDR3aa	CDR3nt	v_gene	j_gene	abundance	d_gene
CTSSLGGSTGELLF	TGTACCAGCAGCTTAGGCGGGAGCACCGGGGAGCTGCTTTTT	TRBV11-2	TRBJ2-2	-	TRBD2
CASGFFSWGKETQYF	TGTGCCAGCGGTTTCTTCTCCTGGGGCAAGGAGACCCAGTACTTC	TRBV12-3/TRBV12-4	TRBJ2-5	-	-
CSARIDRVGVYEQYF	TGCAGTGCTAGAATCGACAGGGTAGGGGTCTACGAGCAGTACTTC	TRBV20-1	TRBJ2-7	many	TRBD1
CASSQWTGAVYYGYTF	TGTGCCAGCAGCCAGTGGACAGGGGCAGTCTACTATGGCTACACCTTC	TRBV4-2	TRBJ1-2	-	TRBD1
CASSVPGGDTQYF	TGTGCCAGCAGCGTCCCGGGGGGAGATACGCAGTATTTT	TRBV11-1	TRBJ2-3	large	TRBD2
CASSHQEDSYEQHF	TGTGCCAGCAGCCATCAAGAGGACTCCTACGAGCAGCACTTC	TRBV4-1	TRBJ2-7	-	-
CASSSAGRGNEQYF	TGTGCCAGCAGCTCAGCGGGACGGGGAAACGAGCAGTACTTC	TRBV5-4	TRBJ2-7	once	TRBD2
CASSSSGGRGGSGANVLTF	TGTGCCAGTAGCTCCTCGGGGGGAAGAGGGGGCTCTGGGGCCAACGTCCTGACTTTC	TRBV11-2	TRBJ2-6	-	-
CASSEHGSGANVLTF	TGCGCCAGCAGCGAGCATGGCTCTGGGGCCAACGTCCTGACTTTC	TRBV5-1	TRBJ2-6	-	-
CSASLTGMGGSGYTF	TGCAGTGCTAGTCTCACGGGCATGGGAGGAAGTGGCTACACCTTC	TRBV20-1	TRBJ1-2	many	-
CASSLRPTKCYTF	TGTGCCAGCAGTCTTAGGCCAACTAAGTGCTACACCTTC	TRBV12-3/TRBV12-4	TRBJ1-2	-	-
CASRQTVNEKLSF	TGTGCCAGCAGACAGACGGTTAATGAAAAACTGTCTTTT	TRBV28	TRBJ1-4	-	-
CASSLIVANTEAFF	TGTGCCAGCAGCTTAATAGTGGCAAACACTGAAGCTTTCTTT	TRBV11-2	TRBJ1-1	few	-
CASRSTPWIEAIF	TGCGCCAGCAGAAGTACCCCGTGGATTGAAGCTATCTTT	TRBV5-1	TRBJ1-1	once	-
CASSYQAEVDTQYF	TGCGCCAGCAGCTACCAGGCGGAAGTAGATACGCAGTATTTT	TRBV5-1	TRBJ2-3	many	-
CSAPRGLAADTQYF	TGCAGTGCTCCCCGGGGACTAGCGGCAGATACGCAGTATTTT	TRBV20-1	TRBJ2-3	many	TRBD2